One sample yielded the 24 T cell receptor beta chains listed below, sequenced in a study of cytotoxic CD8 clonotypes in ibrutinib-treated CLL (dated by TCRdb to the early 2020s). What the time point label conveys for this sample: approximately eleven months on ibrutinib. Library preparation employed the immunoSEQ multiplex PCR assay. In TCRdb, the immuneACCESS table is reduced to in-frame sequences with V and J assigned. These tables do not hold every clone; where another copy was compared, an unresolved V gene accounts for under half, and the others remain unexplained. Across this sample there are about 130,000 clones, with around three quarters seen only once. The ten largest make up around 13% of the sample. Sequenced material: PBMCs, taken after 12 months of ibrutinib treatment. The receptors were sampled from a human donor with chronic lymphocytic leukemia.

The CDR3 loop is CASSGGTSSTDTQYF. The CDR3 nucleotides read TGTGCCAGCAGCGGGGGGACTAGCAGCACAGATACGCAGTATTTT. The chain couples TRBV9 to TRBJ2-3; 9 bases agree with TRBD2. J lost 0 bases, V lost 3 bases, and 2 bases had no gene match. There are 15 residues in the CDR3. CDR1 is SGDLS and CDR2 is YYNGEE in the germline V gene. Full variable domain (rest looked up from reference TRBV9 and TRBJ2-3): DSGVTQTPKHLITATGQRVTLRCSPRSGDLSVYWYQQSLDQGLQFLIQYYNGEERAKGNILERFSAQQFPDLHSELNLSSLELGDSALYFCASSGGTSSTDTQYFGPGTRLTVL.

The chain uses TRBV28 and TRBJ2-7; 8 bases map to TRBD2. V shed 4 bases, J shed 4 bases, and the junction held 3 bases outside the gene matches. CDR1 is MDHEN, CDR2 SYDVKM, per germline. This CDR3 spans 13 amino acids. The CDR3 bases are TGTGCCAGCAGTTCGGGCGGGAGGTACGAGCAGTACTTC. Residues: CASSSGGRYEQYF.

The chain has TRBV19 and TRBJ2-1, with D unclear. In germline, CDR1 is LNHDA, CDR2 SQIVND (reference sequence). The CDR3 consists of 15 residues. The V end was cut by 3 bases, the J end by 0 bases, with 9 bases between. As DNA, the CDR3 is TGTGCCAGTAGTATTGGCTTGAGCTCCTACAATGAGCAGTTCTTC. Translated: CASSIGLSSYNEQFF. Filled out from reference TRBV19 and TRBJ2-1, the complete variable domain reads DGGITQSPKYLFRKEGQNVTLSCEQNLNHDAMYWYRQDPGQGLRLIYYSQIVNDFQKGDIAEGYSVSREKKESFPLTVTSAQKNPTAFYLCASSIGLSSYNEQFFGPGTRLTVL.

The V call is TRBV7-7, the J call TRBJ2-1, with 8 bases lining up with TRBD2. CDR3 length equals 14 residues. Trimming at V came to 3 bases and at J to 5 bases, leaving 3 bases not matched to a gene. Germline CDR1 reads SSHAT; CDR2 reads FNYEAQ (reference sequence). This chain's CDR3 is CASSFGSGNNEQFF. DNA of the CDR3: TGTGCCAGCAGCTTCGGTAGCGGGAACAATGAGCAGTTCTTC. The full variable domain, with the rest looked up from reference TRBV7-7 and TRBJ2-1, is GAGVSQSPRYKVTKRGQDVTLRCDPISSHATLYWYQQALGQGPEFLTYFNYEAQPDKSGLPSDRFSAERPEGSISTLTIQRTEQRDSAMYRCASSFGSGNNEQFFGPGTRLTVL.

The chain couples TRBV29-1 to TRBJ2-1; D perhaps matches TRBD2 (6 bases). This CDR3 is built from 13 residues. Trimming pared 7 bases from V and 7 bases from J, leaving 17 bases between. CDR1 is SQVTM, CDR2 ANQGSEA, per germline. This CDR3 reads CSANLANRNEQFF. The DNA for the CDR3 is TGCAGCGCCAACCTAGCGAATCGGAATGAGCAGTTCTTC.

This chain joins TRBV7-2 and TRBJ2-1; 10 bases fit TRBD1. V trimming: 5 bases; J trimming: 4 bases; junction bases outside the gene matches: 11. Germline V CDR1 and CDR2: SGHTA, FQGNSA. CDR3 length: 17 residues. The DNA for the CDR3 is TGTGCCAGCAGCGTCTCATCCCCGGGACAGGGGTACAATGAGCAGTTCTTC. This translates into CASSVSSPGQGYNEQFF.

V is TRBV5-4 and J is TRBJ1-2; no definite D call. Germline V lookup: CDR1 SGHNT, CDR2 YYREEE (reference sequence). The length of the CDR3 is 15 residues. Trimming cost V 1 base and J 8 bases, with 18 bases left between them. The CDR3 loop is CASSLTHAGTGGYTF. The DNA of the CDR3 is TGTGCCAGCAGCTTGACCCACGCAGGTACTGGGGGCTACACCTTC. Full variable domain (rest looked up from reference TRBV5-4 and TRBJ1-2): ETGVTQSPTHLIKTRGQQVTLRCSSQSGHNTVSWYQQALGQGPQFIFQYYREEENGRGNFPPRFSGLQFPNYSSELNVNALELDDSALYLCASSLTHAGTGGYTFGSGTRLTVV.

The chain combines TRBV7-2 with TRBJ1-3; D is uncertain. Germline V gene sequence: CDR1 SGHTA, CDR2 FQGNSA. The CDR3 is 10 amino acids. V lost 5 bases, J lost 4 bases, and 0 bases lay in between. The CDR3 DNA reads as TGTGCCAGCAGCGGAAACACCATATATTTT. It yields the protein CASSGNTIYF.

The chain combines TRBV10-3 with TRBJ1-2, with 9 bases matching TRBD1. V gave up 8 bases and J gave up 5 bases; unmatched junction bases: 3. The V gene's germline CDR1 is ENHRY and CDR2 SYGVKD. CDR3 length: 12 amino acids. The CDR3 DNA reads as TGTGCCATCTGGGGGACAGGGTATGGCTACACCTTC. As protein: CAIWGTGYGYTF.

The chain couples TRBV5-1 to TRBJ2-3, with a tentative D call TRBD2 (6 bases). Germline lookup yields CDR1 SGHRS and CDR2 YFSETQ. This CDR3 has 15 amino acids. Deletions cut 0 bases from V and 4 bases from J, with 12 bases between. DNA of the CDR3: TGCGCCAGCAGCTTGGTTCTCGGGAGTTCAGATACGCAGTATTTT. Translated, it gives CASSLVLGSSDTQYF.

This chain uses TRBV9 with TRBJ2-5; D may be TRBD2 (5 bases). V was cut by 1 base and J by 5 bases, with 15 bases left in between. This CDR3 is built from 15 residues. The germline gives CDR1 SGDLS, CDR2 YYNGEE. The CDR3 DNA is TGTGCCAGCAGCGTACTTTCTAGCATTGGGGAGACCCAGTACTTC. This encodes CASSVLSSIGETQYF.

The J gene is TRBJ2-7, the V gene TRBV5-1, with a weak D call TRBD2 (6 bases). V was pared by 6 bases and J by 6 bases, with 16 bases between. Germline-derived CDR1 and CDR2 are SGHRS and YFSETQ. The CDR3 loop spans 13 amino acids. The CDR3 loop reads CASTTGGGIEQYF. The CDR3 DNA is TGCGCCAGCACTACTGGAGGCGGGATCGAGCAGTACTTC.

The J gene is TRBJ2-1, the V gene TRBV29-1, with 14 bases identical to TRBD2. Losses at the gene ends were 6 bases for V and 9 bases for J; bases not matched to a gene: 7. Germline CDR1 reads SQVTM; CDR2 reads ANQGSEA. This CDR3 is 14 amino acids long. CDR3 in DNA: TGCAGCGTGGGGACTAGCGGGAGTCCTGGTGAGCAGTTCTTC. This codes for CSVGTSGSPGEQFF.

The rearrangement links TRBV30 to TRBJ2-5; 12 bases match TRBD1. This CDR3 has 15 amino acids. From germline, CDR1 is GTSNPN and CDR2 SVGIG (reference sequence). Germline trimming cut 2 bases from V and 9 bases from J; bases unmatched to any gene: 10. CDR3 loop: CAWSRGQGALGAQYF. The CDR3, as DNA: TGTGCCTGGAGTAGGGGACAGGGGGCCCTCGGGGCCCAGTACTTC. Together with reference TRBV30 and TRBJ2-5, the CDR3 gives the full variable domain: SQTIHQWPATLVQPVGSPLSLECTVEGTSNPNLYWYRQAAGRGLQLLFYSVGIGQISSEVPQNLSASRPQDRQFILSSKKLLLSDSGFYLCAWSRGQGALGAQYFGPGTRLLVL.

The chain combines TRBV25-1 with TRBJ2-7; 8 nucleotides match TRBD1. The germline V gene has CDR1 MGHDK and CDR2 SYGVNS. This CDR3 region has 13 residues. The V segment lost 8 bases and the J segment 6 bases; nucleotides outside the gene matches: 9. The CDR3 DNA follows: TGTGCCAGCGGCGGACAGGGATCGGCCGAGCAGTACTTC. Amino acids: CASGGQGSAEQYF.

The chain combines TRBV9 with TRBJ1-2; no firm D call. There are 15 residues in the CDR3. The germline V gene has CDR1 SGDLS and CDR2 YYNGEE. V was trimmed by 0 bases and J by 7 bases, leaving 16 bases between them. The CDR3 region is CASSVEVGGIGGYTF. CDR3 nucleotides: TGTGCCAGCAGCGTAGAAGTGGGAGGGATCGGTGGCTACACCTTC. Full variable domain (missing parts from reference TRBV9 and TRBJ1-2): DSGVTQTPKHLITATGQRVTLRCSPRSGDLSVYWYQQSLDQGLQFLIQYYNGEERAKGNILERFSAQQFPDLHSELNLSSLELGDSALYFCASSVEVGGIGGYTFGSGTRLTVV.

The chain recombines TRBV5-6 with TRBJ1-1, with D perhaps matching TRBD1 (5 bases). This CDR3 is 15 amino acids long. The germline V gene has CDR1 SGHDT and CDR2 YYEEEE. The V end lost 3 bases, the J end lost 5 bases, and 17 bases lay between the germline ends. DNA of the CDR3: TGTGCCAGCAGCTACGGAGCCAGGGCGGGGACTGAAGCTTTCTTT. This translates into CASSYGARAGTEAFF.

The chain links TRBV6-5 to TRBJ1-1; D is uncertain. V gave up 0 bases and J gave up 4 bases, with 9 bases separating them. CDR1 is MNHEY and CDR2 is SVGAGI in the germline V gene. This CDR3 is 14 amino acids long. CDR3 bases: TGTGCCAGCAGTTACTCAACTTCATCCACTGAAGCTTTCTTT. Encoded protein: CASSYSTSSTEAFF.

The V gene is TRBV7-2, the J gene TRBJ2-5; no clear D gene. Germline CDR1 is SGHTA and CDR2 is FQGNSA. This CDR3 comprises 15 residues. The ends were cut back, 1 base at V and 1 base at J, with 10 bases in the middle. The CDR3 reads CASSLDLGLQETQYF. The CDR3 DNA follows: TGTGCCAGCAGCTTAGATTTGGGCCTCCAAGAGACCCAGTACTTC.

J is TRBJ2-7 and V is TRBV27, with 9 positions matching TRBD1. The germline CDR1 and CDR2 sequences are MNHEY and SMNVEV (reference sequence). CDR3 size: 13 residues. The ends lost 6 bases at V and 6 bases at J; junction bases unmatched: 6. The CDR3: CASRGGTGSEQYF. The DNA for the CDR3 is TGTGCCAGCAGGGGGGGGACAGGGAGCGAGCAGTACTTC.

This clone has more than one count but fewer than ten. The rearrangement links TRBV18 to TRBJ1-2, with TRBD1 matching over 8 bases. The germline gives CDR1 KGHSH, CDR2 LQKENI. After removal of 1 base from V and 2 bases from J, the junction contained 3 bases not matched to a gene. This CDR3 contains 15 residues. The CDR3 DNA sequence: TGTGCCAGCTCACCACGGACAGGGTACAACTATGGCTACACCTTC. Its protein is CASSPRTGYNYGYTF. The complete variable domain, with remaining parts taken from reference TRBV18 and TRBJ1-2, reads NAGVMQNPRHLVRRRGQEARLRCSPMKGHSHVYWYRQLPEEGLKFMVYLQKENIIDESGMPKERFSAEFPKEGPSILRIQQVVRGDSAAYFCASSPRTGYNYGYTFGSGTRLTVV.

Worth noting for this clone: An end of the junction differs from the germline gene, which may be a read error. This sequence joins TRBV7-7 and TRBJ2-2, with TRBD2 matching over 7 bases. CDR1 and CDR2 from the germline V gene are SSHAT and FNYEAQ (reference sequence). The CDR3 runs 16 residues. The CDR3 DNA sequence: TGTGCTAGCAGCTTTGGACCGGGACTACACACCGGGGAGCTGTTTTTT. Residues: CASSFGPGLHTGELFF.

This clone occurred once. Written as DNA, the CDR3 is TGTGCCAGCAGCTCTAGACCCGACTTAGATGGCTACACCTTC. Residues: CASSSRPDLDGYTF. V is TRBV13 and J is TRBJ1-2; D is undetermined. Germline CDR1 is PRHDT and CDR2 is FYEKMQ (reference sequence). The length of the CDR3 is 14 residues. V lost 4 bases to trimming and J lost 6 bases, with 15 bases between them.

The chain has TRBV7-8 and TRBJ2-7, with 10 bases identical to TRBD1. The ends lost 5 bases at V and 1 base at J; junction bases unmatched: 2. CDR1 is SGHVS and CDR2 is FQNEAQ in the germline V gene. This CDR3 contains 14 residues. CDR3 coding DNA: TGTGCCAGCAGCCGACAGGGGGCATCCTACGAGCAGTACTTC. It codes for CASSRQGASYEQYF. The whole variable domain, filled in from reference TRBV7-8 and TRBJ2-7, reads GAGVSQSPRYKVAKRGQDVALRCDPISGHVSLFWYQQALGQGPEFLTYFQNEAQLDKSGLPSDRFFAERPEGSVSTLKIQRTQQEDSAVYLCASSRQGASYEQYFGPGTRLTVT.